This entry lists 15 T cell receptor beta chains sequenced from one sample in a study of siplizumab effects on memory and regulatory T cells. Sequencing used immunoSEQ multiplex PCR; TCRdb keeps in-frame clones, though not all of them. The repertoire holds thousands of clones, approximately 70% seen once, with 67% in the top ten. Source material: effector memory CD8+ T cells sorted from blood. Noted subset: unstimulated CD8+ effector memory T cells. Every receptor here comes from a human donor in good health.

The V gene is TRBV7-9, the J gene TRBJ2-3; D gene uncertain. Germline V gene sequence: CDR1 SEHNR, CDR2 FQNEAQ (reference sequence). The CDR3 is 10 residues long. V was clipped by 6 bases and J by 7 bases, with 5 bases between them. This CDR3 reads CASSRNTQYF. The CDR3 nucleotides are TGTGCCAGCAGTCGAAATACGCAGTATTTT.

The chain combines TRBV6-1 with TRBJ2-5; TRBD2 aligns across 10 bases. Germline CDR1 and CDR2: MNHNS and SASEGT. V lost 3 bases, J lost 1 base, and 2 bases stayed unmatched. The CDR3 is 15 amino acids. This CDR3 reads CASSEVAGGQETQYF. The CDR3, as DNA: TGTGCCAGCAGTGAGGTAGCGGGGGGCCAAGAGACCCAGTACTTC.

The chain joins TRBV5-4 to TRBJ2-6; no definite D call. Looked up from germline, CDR1 is SGHNT and CDR2 is YYREEE (reference sequence). The CDR3 sequence is 14 residues long. The V end lost 2 bases, the J end lost 1 base, and 4 bases lay between the germline ends. CDR3 in amino acids: CASSFRSGANVLTF. The CDR3, as DNA: TGTGCCAGCAGCTTTCGATCTGGGGCCAACGTCCTGACTTTC.

V gene TRBV2 combines with J gene TRBJ1-2, with 9 nucleotides matching TRBD1. This CDR3 has 16 residues. Germline values: CDR1 SNHLY, CDR2 FYNNEI. V shed 6 bases, J shed 3 bases, and the junction held 11 bases outside the gene matches. The CDR3 DNA reads TGTGCCAGCAGCCCAGTGACCGGGACAGGGTACTATGGCTACACCTTC. Translated: CASSPVTGTGYYGYTF.

This clone appeared a few times. The chain combines TRBV7-9 with TRBJ2-5; D possibly corresponds to TRBD2 (6 bases). Germline lookup yields CDR1 SEHNR and CDR2 FQNEAQ (reference sequence). The V and J ends lost 3 bases and 3 bases respectively, with 11 bases between them. This CDR3 comprises 14 residues. Here the CDR3 reads CASSLISGEETQYF. The CDR3, as DNA: TGTGCCAGCAGCTTGATTTCGGGGGAAGAGACCCAGTACTTC.

The chain uses TRBV6-1 and TRBJ1-6; D is ambiguous. The germline V gene has CDR1 MNHNS and CDR2 SASEGT. CDR3 length equals 14 residues. With 1 base removed from V and 9 bases from J, the gap between germline ends came to 10 bases. CDR3 DNA sequence: TGTGCCAGCAGTGAAGACGGGGAGAGTTCACCCCTCCACTTT. Its protein is CASSEDGESSPLHF.

The V and J genes are TRBV25-1 and TRBJ2-2; D call uncertain. The CDR3 sequence is 14 residues long. Germline V gene sequence: CDR1 MGHDK, CDR2 SYGVNS. Trimming removed 3 bases at V and 6 bases at J, with 11 bases between. The DNA of the CDR3 is TGTGCCAGCAGTGACCTCCAGACGGCCGGGGAGCTGTTTTTT. Translation: CASSDLQTAGELFF.

This clone was observed a handful of times. The J gene is TRBJ1-2, the V gene TRBV6-5; D remains ambiguous. The V gene lost 4 bases and the J gene lost 8 bases, with 20 bases spanning the gap. CDR1 is MNHEY, CDR2 SVGAGI, per germline. The CDR3 is 15 amino acids. Here the CDR3 reads CASSSGPDLHRGYTF. The CDR3 bases are TGTGCCAGCAGTTCTGGCCCGGACCTCCATCGGGGCTACACCTTC.

The V gene is TRBV6-4, the J gene TRBJ2-3; 7 nucleotides align to TRBD2. Germline lookup yields CDR1 MRHNA and CDR2 SNTAGT. V dropped 3 bases and J dropped 1; count of bases not matched to a gene: 4. The CDR3 sequence is 15 residues long. Here the CDR3 reads CASSEVAGGTDTQYF. The CDR3 DNA reads as TGTGCCAGCAGTGAAGTGGCGGGAGGCACAGATACGCAGTATTTT.

This clone rates as medium-sized. The V and J genes are TRBV28 and TRBJ2-1; possibly TRBD1 for D (5 bases). Per germline, CDR1 MDHEN and CDR2 SYDVKM. CDR3 length: 14 residues. V was clipped by 4 bases and J by 8 bases, with 15 bases between them. The DNA of the CDR3 is TGTGCCAGCAGTTCTACAGGATCGGGCCATGAGCAGTTCTTC. Protein sequence: CASSSTGSGHEQFF.

The CDR3 sequence: CASSIGNTEAFF. CDR3 DNA: TGTGCCAGTAGTATAGGGAACACTGAAGCTTTCTTT. The rearrangement uses TRBV19 and TRBJ1-1; no clear D gene. This CDR3 spans 12 amino acids. V was pared by 1 base and J by 1 base, with 1 base between. Germline loops: CDR1 LNHDA, CDR2 SQIVND (reference sequence).

This clone was seen only a few times. The gene calls are TRBV19 and TRBJ2-2; D might be TRBD1 (6 bases). CDR3 length equals 18 residues. Germline V lookup: CDR1 LNHDA, CDR2 SQIVND (reference sequence). V lost 5 bases, J lost 5 bases, and 24 bases lay in between. This chain's CDR3 is CASSPPASRGDPTGELFF. In nucleotides, the CDR3 is TGTGCCAGTAGTCCCCCCGCCTCCAGGGGCGATCCAACCGGGGAGCTGTTTTTT. Full variable domain (remainder filled in from reference TRBV19 and TRBJ2-2): DGGITQSPKYLFRKEGQNVTLSCEQNLNHDAMYWYRQDPGQGLRLIYYSQIVNDFQKGDIAEGYSVSREKKESFPLTVTSAQKNPTAFYLCASSPPASRGDPTGELFFGEGSRLTVL.

Relative to its sample, this clone is medium-sized. V gene TRBV4-1 combines with J gene TRBJ1-5; 9 bases map to TRBD1. The V gene's germline CDR1 is MGHRA and CDR2 YSYEKL. After removal of 2 bases from V and 2 bases from J, the junction contained 10 bases not matched to a gene. The CDR3 length is 18 residues. The CDR3 here is CASSQLLDRGRGNQPQHF. The CDR3 DNA follows: TGCGCCAGCAGCCAACTCCTGGACAGGGGACGCGGCAATCAGCCCCAGCATTTT.

The rearrangement joins TRBV5-6 to TRBJ1-2; TRBD1 matches 7 bases. The CDR3 totals 15 residues. V trimming: 3 bases; J trimming: 5 bases; junction bases outside the gene matches: 10. Germline CDR1 SGHDT, CDR2 YYEEEE. The CDR3: CASSYSAGTAYGYTF. The DNA for the CDR3 is TGTGCCAGCAGCTACAGCGCCGGGACAGCTTATGGCTACACCTTC.

This clone was counted only a few times. The V and J genes are TRBV27 and TRBJ1-2; 7 bases align to TRBD1. Germline CDR1 reads MNHEY; CDR2 reads SMNVEV (reference sequence). The CDR3 covers 15 residues. After removal of 6 bases from V and 5 bases from J, the junction contained 12 bases not matched to a gene. The CDR3 loop reads CASSYSAGTAYGYTF. DNA of the CDR3: TGTGCCAGCAGCTACAGCGCCGGGACAGCTTATGGCTACACCTTC.